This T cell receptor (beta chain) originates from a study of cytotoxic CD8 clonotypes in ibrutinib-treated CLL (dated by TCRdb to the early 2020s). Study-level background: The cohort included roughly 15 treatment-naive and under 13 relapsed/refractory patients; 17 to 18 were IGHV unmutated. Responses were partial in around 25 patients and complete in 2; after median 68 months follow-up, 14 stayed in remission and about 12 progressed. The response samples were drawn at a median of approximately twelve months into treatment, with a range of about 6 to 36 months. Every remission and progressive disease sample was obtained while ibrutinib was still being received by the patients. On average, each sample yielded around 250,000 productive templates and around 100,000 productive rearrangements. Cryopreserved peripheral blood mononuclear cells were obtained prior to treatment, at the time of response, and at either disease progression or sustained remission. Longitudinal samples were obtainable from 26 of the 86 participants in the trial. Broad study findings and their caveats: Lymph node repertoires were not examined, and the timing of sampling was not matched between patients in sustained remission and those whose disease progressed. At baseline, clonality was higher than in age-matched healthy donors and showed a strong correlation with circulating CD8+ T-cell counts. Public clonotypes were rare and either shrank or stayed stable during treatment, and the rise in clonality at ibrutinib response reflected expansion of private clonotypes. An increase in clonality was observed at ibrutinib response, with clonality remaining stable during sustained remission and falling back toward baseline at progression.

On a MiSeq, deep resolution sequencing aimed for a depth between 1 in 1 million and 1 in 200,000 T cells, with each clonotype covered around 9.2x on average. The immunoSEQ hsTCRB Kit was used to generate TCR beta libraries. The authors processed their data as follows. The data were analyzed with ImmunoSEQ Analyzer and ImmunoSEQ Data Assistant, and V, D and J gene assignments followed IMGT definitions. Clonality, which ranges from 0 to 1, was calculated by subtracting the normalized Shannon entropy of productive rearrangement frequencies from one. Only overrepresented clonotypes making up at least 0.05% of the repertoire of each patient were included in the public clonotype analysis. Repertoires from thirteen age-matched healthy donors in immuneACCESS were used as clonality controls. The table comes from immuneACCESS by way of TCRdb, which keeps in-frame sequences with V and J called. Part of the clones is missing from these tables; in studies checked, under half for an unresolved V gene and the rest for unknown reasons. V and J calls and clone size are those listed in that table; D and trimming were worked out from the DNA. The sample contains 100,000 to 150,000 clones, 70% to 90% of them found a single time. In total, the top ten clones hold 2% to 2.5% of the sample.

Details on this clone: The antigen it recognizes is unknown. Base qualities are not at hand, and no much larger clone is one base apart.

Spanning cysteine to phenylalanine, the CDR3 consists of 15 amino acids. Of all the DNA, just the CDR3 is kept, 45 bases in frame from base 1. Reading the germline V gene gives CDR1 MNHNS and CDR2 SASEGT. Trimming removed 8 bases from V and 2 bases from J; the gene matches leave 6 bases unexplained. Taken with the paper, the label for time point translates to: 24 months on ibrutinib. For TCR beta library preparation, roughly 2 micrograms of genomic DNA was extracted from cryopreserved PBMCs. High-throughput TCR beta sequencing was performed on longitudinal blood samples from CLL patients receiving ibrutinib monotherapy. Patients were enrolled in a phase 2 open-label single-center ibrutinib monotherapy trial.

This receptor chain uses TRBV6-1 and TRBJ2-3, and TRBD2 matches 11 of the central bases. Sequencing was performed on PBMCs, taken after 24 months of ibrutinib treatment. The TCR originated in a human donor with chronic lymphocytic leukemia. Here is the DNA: TGTGCCAGCGAGAGACTAGCGGGATACACAGATACGCAGTATTTT. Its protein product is CASERLAGYTDTQYF.